Following are 23 T cell receptor beta chains from one sample sequenced in a study of T cells in Graves' hyperthyroidism and ophthalmopathy. Regions amplified from RNA transcripts were the TCR beta CDR3 regions. TCR CDR3 regions were first amplified by RT-PCR with HTBI primers. A single record per CDR3 protein comes from TCRdb applying MiXCR to the multiplex PCR reads. The sample records around 370,000 distinct CDR3 sequences, less than 20% being singletons. Sample: blood. These receptors were obtained from a man younger than 30 with Graves' ophthalmopathy.

This clonotype was recorded many times. This chain links TRBV24-1 with TRBJ1-1; D is unclear. The length of the CDR3 is 14 residues. CDR1 is KGHDR, CDR2 SFDVKD, per germline. Between the trimmed V and J ends, which lost 4 bases and 1 base, there was a span of 9 bases. This chain's CDR3 is CATSEGRQNTEAFF. The CDR3 coding sequence is TGTGCCACCAGTGAAGGCAGGCAGAACACTGAAGCTTTCTTT.

This chain uses TRBV5-1 with TRBJ1-4, with D maybe TRBD1 (5 bases). V was clipped by 2 bases and J by 5 bases, with 13 bases between them. Germline V lookup: CDR1 SGHRS, CDR2 YFSETQ. This CDR3 has 15 amino acids. CDR3 in DNA: TGCGCCAGCAGCTTAGGTCCGACAGCAAATGAAAAACTGTTTTTT. This encodes CASSLGPTANEKLFF.

This clonotype was observed at least ten times. The V gene is TRBV2, the J gene TRBJ1-1, with a weak D call TRBD1 (5 bases). CDR1 and CDR2 from the germline V gene are SNHLY and FYNNEI. This CDR3 contains 13 residues. V gave up 6 bases and J gave up 9 bases, with 17 bases separating them. CDR3 DNA sequence: TGTGCCAGCAGAGTGGGGGTTAGGGGTCAAGCTTTCTTT. Protein product: CASRVGVRGQAFF. Full variable domain (missing parts from reference TRBV2 and TRBJ1-1): EPEVTQTPSHQVTQMGQEVILRCVPISNHLYFYWYRQILGQKVEFLVSFYNNEISEKSEIFDDQFSVERPDGSNFTLKIRSTKLEDSAMYFCASRVGVRGQAFFGQGTRLTVV.

This clonotype was detected a few times. The chain recombines TRBV5-6 with TRBJ2-5; D may be TRBD2 (5 bases). CDR1 SGHDT and CDR2 YYEEEE come from the germline V gene. This CDR3 contains 13 residues. V lost 4 bases and J 7 bases, leaving 14 bases between the germline ends. The CDR3 nucleotides are TGTGCCAGCAGCCTGGGCGGCGCGGGGACCCAGTACTTC. It encodes CASSLGGAGTQYF.

Of note for this clonotype: Relative to the germline gene, one junction end is altered; a read error may explain this. This chain connects TRBV7-9 to TRBJ2-7, with 10 nucleotides matching TRBD1. Germline values: CDR1 SEHNR, CDR2 FQNEAQ (reference sequence). The length of the CDR3 is 14 residues. Here the CDR3 reads CASSPGQGPYEQCF. The CDR3 region has the DNA TGTGCCAGCAGTCCGGGACAGGGGCCCTACGAGCAGTGCTTC.

This clonotype has more than one count but fewer than ten. The V and J genes are TRBV20-1 and TRBJ1-3; 8 nucleotides line up with TRBD1. V lost 4 bases, J lost 2 bases, and 4 bases stayed unmatched. The CDR3 contains 14 residues. CDR1 is DFQATT and CDR2 is SNEGSKA in the germline V gene (reference sequence). Here the CDR3 reads CSANRGSTGNTIYF. CDR3 nucleotides: TGCAGTGCTAACAGGGGGAGCACTGGAAACACCATATATTTT.

J is TRBJ1-6 and V is TRBV6-1; the D gene is possibly TRBD1 (6 bases). Per germline, CDR1 MNHNS and CDR2 SASEGT. The CDR3 extends over 14 amino acids. Trimming left V 6 bases short and J 14 bases short, with 20 bases between. CDR3 nucleotide sequence: TGTGCCAGCAGGCCTAACAGGGCTAAAGGCACCCTCCACTTT. Protein: CASRPNRAKGTLHF.

The J gene is TRBJ1-6, the V gene TRBV7-9, with unresolved D. The CDR3 is 14 residues long. Per germline, CDR1 SEHNR and CDR2 FQNEAQ (reference sequence). Trimming shortened V by 8 bases and J by 0 bases, and 8 bases separated the two germline ends. CDR3: CASEASSYNSPLHF. In DNA form, the CDR3 reads TGTGCCAGCGAGGCGAGCTCCTATAATTCACCCCTCCACTTT.

This clonotype was seen repeatedly, ten times or more. The chain couples TRBV10-3 to TRBJ2-1; possible D gene TRBD2, 6 bases. Per the germline V gene, CDR1 is ENHRY and CDR2 is SYGVKD. The CDR3 is made up of 13 amino acids. V lost 10 bases and J lost 5, with 15 bases in between. The CDR3: CATASGGNNEQFF. The CDR3 DNA follows: TGTGCCACGGCCTCCGGGGGAAACAATGAGCAGTTCTTC.

This clonotype was observed a handful of times. This rearrangement joins TRBV12-3 or TRBV12-4 to TRBJ2-3, with D unclear. V lost 6 bases and J 1 base, leaving 5 bases between the germline ends. The CDR3 covers 12 residues. The CDR3 DNA reads as TGTGCCAGCAGGCAGGGCACAGATACGCAGTATTTT. Encoded protein: CASRQGTDTQYF.

This clonotype came up many times. The chain's CDR3 is CASNVGNTEAFF. CDR3 in DNA: TGTGCCAGCAACGTGGGGAACACTGAAGCTTTCTTT. The V gene is TRBV28, the J gene TRBJ1-1; D gene unclear. V lost 7 bases to trimming and J lost 1 base, with 7 bases between them. The CDR3 is 12 amino acids. Germline V gives CDR1 MDHEN, CDR2 SYDVKM.

In its sample, this clonotype was seen many times. The chain couples TRBV27 to TRBJ1-2, with 8 bases identical to TRBD1. The CDR3 spans 14 residues. Trimming removed 6 bases from V and 3 bases from J; junction bases left unmatched: 6. Germline V CDR1 and CDR2: MNHEY, SMNVEV (reference sequence). The CDR3 reads CASRTPGQDYGYTF. In nucleotides, the CDR3 is TGTGCCAGCAGAACCCCGGGACAGGACTATGGCTACACCTTC.

In this sample, this clonotype turned up many times. The chain links TRBV6-5 to TRBJ2-7, with 9 positions matching TRBD2. The V gene's germline CDR1 is MNHEY and CDR2 SVGAGI. V lost 7 bases, J lost 2 bases, and 6 bases stayed unmatched. This CDR3 contains 14 residues. In DNA, the CDR3 is TGTGCCAGCAAACTAAGCGGGGGGACCTACGAGCAGTACTTC. It is translated as CASKLSGGTYEQYF.

This clonotype has a count of ten or more. The chain joins TRBV7-3 to TRBJ2-1, with D tentatively TRBD1 (6 bases). The CDR3 runs 14 residues. Germline V gene lookup returns CDR1 SGHTA and CDR2 FQGTGA. Trimming removed 5 bases at V and 9 bases at J, with 17 bases between. CDR3 in DNA: TGTGCCAGCAGCCCCCAGGGGACAACCTCTGAGCAGTTCTTC. Residues: CASSPQGTTSEQFF.

Only a few counts were recorded for this clonotype. CDR3 DNA: TGTGCCACCAGCACCAGAGATTGGAATAGCAATCAGCCCCAGCATTTT. Protein sequence: CATSTRDWNSNQPQHF. V usage is TRBV15 and J usage is TRBJ1-5; no clear D. The CDR3 sequence is 16 residues long. Looked up from germline, CDR1 is LNHNV and CDR2 is YYDKDF (reference sequence). V was clipped by 4 bases and J by 0 bases, with 13 bases between them.

This clonotype was seen many times. This sequence joins TRBV27 and TRBJ1-5; D call uncertain. V lost 3 bases and J 3 bases, leaving 9 bases between the germline ends. CDR1 and CDR2 from the germline V gene are MNHEY and SMNVEV (reference sequence). The CDR3 consists of 14 residues. CDR3 coding DNA: TGTGCCAGCAGTTTGGGCATGTACAATCAGCCCCAGCATTTT. Protein product: CASSLGMYNQPQHF.

In this sample, this clonotype turned up a few times. This may come from a read error, since a much larger clone is one base off. This sequence joins TRBV3-1 and TRBJ1-2; 7 positions match TRBD1. This CDR3 has 14 amino acids. The germline V gene has CDR1 LGHDT and CDR2 YNNKEL (reference sequence). Germline trimming cut 4 bases from V and 4 bases from J; bases unmatched to any gene: 6. The CDR3 loop reads CASSLRDRVYGYTF. The CDR3 DNA is TGTGCCAGCAGCCTCCGCGACAGGGTCTATGGCTACACCTTC. Using reference TRBV3-1 and TRBJ1-2 for the parts outside the CDR3, the full variable domain is DTAVSQTPKYLVTQMGNDKSIKCEQNLGHDTMYWYKQDSKKFLKIMFSYNNKELIINETVPNRFSPKSPDKAHLNLHINSLELGDSAVYFCASSLRDRVYGYTFGSGTRLTVV.

This clonotype was seen repeatedly, ten times or more. The chain couples TRBV7-2 to TRBJ1-2; D gene uncertain. Looked up from germline, CDR1 is SGHTA and CDR2 is FQGNSA. The CDR3 runs 14 residues. V dropped 1 base and J dropped 8 bases, with 14 bases sitting between them. The CDR3 DNA sequence: TGTGCCAGCAGCTTAGATATGACCGCGTGGGGCTACACCTTC. This translates into CASSLDMTAWGYTF. Filled out from reference TRBV7-2 and TRBJ1-2, the complete variable domain reads GAGVSQSPSNKVTEKGKDVELRCDPISGHTALYWYRQSLGQGLEFLIYFQGNSAPDKSGLPSDRFSAERTGGSVSTLTIQRTQQEDSAVYLCASSLDMTAWGYTFGSGTRLTVV.

The V and J genes are TRBV6-5 and TRBJ2-2; D possibly corresponds to TRBD2 (5 bases). Germline V gives CDR1 MNHEY, CDR2 SVGAGI. Between the trimmed V and J ends, which lost 1 base and 4 bases, there was a span of 10 bases. This CDR3 comprises 15 residues. The CDR3 loop reads CASSYYGAGTGELFF. CDR3 bases: TGTGCCAGCAGTTACTACGGTGCGGGCACCGGGGAGCTGTTTTTT.

Comment on this clonotype: A read error is possible here, since a much larger clone lies one base away. The chain joins TRBV7-9 to TRBJ2-5; 7 bases match TRBD1. The CDR3 is made up of 17 amino acids. V lost 4 bases to trimming and J lost 5 bases; unmatched junction nucleotides: 16. Germline CDR1 and CDR2: SEHNR and FQNEAQ (reference sequence). The CDR3 here is CASSSSPTGRNGETQYF. The CDR3 bases are TGTGCCAGCAGCTCCTCTCCGACAGGGCGAAACGGGGAGACCCAGTACTTC.

This clonotype was counted many times. The chain links TRBV5-5 to TRBJ2-7, with TRBD1 as a possible D gene (5 bases). The length of the CDR3 is 15 residues. Trimming took 3 bases from V and 0 from J, leaving 13 bases between them. Per the germline V gene, CDR1 is SGHKS and CDR2 is YYEKEE (reference sequence). In DNA form, the CDR3 reads TGTGCCAGCAGCTATTACAGGCCGAGCTCCTACGAGCAGTACTTC. It is translated as CASSYYRPSSYEQYF.

The chain links TRBV6-1 to TRBJ2-5, with D perhaps matching TRBD2 (6 bases). Germline V gene lookup returns CDR1 MNHNS and CDR2 SASEGT. The CDR3 is 14 amino acids. V lost 8 bases and J 1 base, leaving 14 bases between the germline ends. This CDR3 reads CASGGHQLQETQYF. The CDR3 DNA sequence: TGTGCCAGCGGAGGGCACCAACTCCAAGAGACCCAGTACTTC.

This clonotype was observed many times. The chain couples TRBV9 to TRBJ2-3; 8 nucleotides match TRBD2. Per the germline V gene, CDR1 is SGDLS and CDR2 is YYNGEE. The CDR3 runs 16 residues. V dropped 2 bases and J dropped 4; count of bases not matched to a gene: 9. CDR3 protein: CASSVPDGGAADTQYF. CDR3 coding DNA: TGTGCCAGCAGCGTCCCTGACGGGGGGGCGGCAGATACGCAGTATTTT.